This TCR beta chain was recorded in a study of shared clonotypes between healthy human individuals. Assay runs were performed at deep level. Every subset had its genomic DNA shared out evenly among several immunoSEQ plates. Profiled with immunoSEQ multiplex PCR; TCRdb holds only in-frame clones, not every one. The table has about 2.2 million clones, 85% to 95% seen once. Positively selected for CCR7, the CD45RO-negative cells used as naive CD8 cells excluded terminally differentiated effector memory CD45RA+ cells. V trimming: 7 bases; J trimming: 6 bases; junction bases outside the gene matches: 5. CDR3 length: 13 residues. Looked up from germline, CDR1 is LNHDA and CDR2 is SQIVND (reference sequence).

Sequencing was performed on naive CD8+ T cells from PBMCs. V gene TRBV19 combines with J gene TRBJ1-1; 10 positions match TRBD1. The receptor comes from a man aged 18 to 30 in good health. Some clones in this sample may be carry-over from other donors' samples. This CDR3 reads CASTGTGVSEAFF. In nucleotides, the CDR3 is TGTGCCAGTACAGGGACAGGGGTCTCTGAAGCTTTCTTT.